This is a list of T cell receptor beta chains from one sample in a study of blood T cell repertoires in COVID-19. Produced via immunoSEQ multiplex PCR; TCRdb's table is partial and in-frame only. The data show some 180,000 clones, 84% seen once. The sequencing sample was made of peripheral blood. Receptors originate from a human donor in a cohort sampled during active COVID-19. Each CDR3 is given with its conserved first and last residue. Each record gives: J gene, D gene, V gene, clone size, CDR3 DNA, CDR3 protein. D genes are given only for firm matches. Clone size is shown for a subset of rows, as once, few, many or a class of expanded clone.

j_call: TRBJ1-2; d_call: -; v_call: TRBV12-3/TRBV12-4; clone_size: once; cdr3_nt: TGTGCCAGCAGTTTATCGAGGGAGGGGTCGAGCACCTTC; cdr3_aa: CASSLSREGSSTF
j_call: TRBJ2-7; d_call: TRBD1; v_call: TRBV2; clone_size: -; cdr3_nt: TGTGCCAGCAGCCGGGACAGGGCCCACGAGCAGTACTTC; cdr3_aa: CASSRDRAHEQYF
j_call: TRBJ2-5; d_call: TRBD2; v_call: TRBV4-1; clone_size: -; cdr3_nt: TGCGCCAGCAGCCCCACCGGGGGGGAGACCCAGTACTTC; cdr3_aa: CASSPTGGETQYF
j_call: TRBJ1-2; d_call: -; v_call: TRBV14; clone_size: -; cdr3_nt: TGTGCCAGCAGCCTAAGTGGAAGTCTAGATGGCTACACCTTC; cdr3_aa: CASSLSGSLDGYTF
j_call: TRBJ2-5; d_call: TRBD2; v_call: TRBV24-1; clone_size: -; cdr3_nt: TGTGCCACTACTAGCGGGAGGGCCGGAGAGACCCAGTACTTC; cdr3_aa: CATTSGRAGETQYF
j_call: TRBJ2-5; d_call: -; v_call: TRBV5-1; clone_size: -; cdr3_nt: TGCGCCAGCAGCTTGTGGCCACAAGAGACCCAGTACTTC; cdr3_aa: CASSLWPQETQYF
j_call: TRBJ2-3; d_call: TRBD1; v_call: TRBV7-9; clone_size: -; cdr3_nt: TGTGCCAGCATGGGACAGGTTACAGATACGCAGTATTTT; cdr3_aa: CASMGQVTDTQYF
j_call: TRBJ2-2; d_call: TRBD1; v_call: TRBV6-6; clone_size: -; cdr3_nt: TGTGCCGGAGGACAGGGGCATGTTGGCGGGGAGCTGTTTTTT; cdr3_aa: CAGGQGHVGGELFF
j_call: TRBJ2-7; d_call: TRBD2; v_call: TRBV27; clone_size: -; cdr3_nt: TGTGCCAGCAGTTTAAATAGCGGGAGGCCCTACGAGCAGTACTTC; cdr3_aa: CASSLNSGRPYEQYF
j_call: TRBJ1-1; d_call: -; v_call: TRBV10-2; clone_size: -; cdr3_nt: TGCGCCAGCAGTGAGAACATATGGAACACTGAAGCTTTCTTT; cdr3_aa: CASSENIWNTEAFF
j_call: TRBJ2-1; d_call: TRBD2; v_call: TRBV4-1; clone_size: -; cdr3_nt: TGCGCCAGCAGCCTGCCGGGAGGGACTAGCGGCTACAATGAGCAGTTCTTC; cdr3_aa: CASSLPGGTSGYNEQFF
j_call: TRBJ1-2; d_call: -; v_call: TRBV2; clone_size: -; cdr3_nt: TGTGCCAGCAGTGATAACAGGGCCTCTGTCTATGGCTACACCTTC; cdr3_aa: CASSDNRASVYGYTF
j_call: TRBJ1-5; d_call: -; v_call: TRBV2; clone_size: -; cdr3_nt: TGTGCCAGCAGTGCGTCGGACAAACAGCCCCAGCATTTT; cdr3_aa: CASSASDKQPQHF
j_call: TRBJ2-1; d_call: TRBD2; v_call: TRBV6-5; clone_size: -; cdr3_nt: TGTGGGAGCGGGAGCGGGTACAATGAGCAGTTCTTC; cdr3_aa: CGSGSGYNEQFF
j_call: TRBJ2-1; d_call: TRBD2; v_call: TRBV28; clone_size: few; cdr3_nt: TGTGCCAGCACCCGGACTAGTTCAATGAGGCAGTTCTTC; cdr3_aa: CASTRTSSMRQFF
j_call: TRBJ1-1; d_call: TRBD1; v_call: TRBV18; clone_size: -; cdr3_nt: TGTGCCAGCTCAGCCACCGGGACAGCGAACACTGAAGCTTTCTTT; cdr3_aa: CASSATGTANTEAFF
j_call: TRBJ1-2; d_call: TRBD1; v_call: TRBV28; clone_size: -; cdr3_nt: TGTGCCAGCAGTTTAATCGGGACAGACTATGGCTACACCTTC; cdr3_aa: CASSLIGTDYGYTF
j_call: TRBJ2-1; d_call: TRBD1; v_call: TRBV28; clone_size: -; cdr3_nt: TGTGCCAGCAGTTTATTCGGACAGGGGCTTAACAATGAGCAGTTCTTC; cdr3_aa: CASSLFGQGLNNEQFF
j_call: TRBJ2-7; d_call: TRBD1; v_call: TRBV28; clone_size: -; cdr3_nt: TGTGCCAGCAGTTCGGCTGGATGGGGACAGGGCCACTACGAGCAGTACTTC; cdr3_aa: CASSSAGWGQGHYEQYF
j_call: TRBJ2-3; d_call: TRBD1; v_call: TRBV11-2; clone_size: -; cdr3_nt: TGTGCCAGCAGCTTCCTCCGGGACAGGGTGATAGATACGCAGTATTTT; cdr3_aa: CASSFLRDRVIDTQYF
j_call: TRBJ2-3; d_call: -; v_call: TRBV5-5; clone_size: -; cdr3_nt: TGTGCCAGCAGCTTAACTAGTCTCGGCACAGATACGCAGTATTTT; cdr3_aa: CASSLTSLGTDTQYF
j_call: TRBJ2-7; d_call: TRBD2; v_call: TRBV3-1/TRBV3-2; clone_size: -; cdr3_nt: TGTGCCAGCAGCCAAAGCGGGGGGAACGAGCAGTACTTC; cdr3_aa: CASSQSGGNEQYF
j_call: TRBJ1-4; d_call: TRBD1; v_call: TRBV28; clone_size: few; cdr3_nt: TGTGCCAGCAGTCCTGGGGACAGGGGGAATGAAAAACTGTTTTTT; cdr3_aa: CASSPGDRGNEKLFF
j_call: TRBJ2-1; d_call: -; v_call: TRBV28; clone_size: -; cdr3_nt: TGTGCCAGCAGTTTCGGGCCCGAAGGCAGGGCTAGTCGGGACAATGAGCAGTTCTTC; cdr3_aa: CASSFGPEGRASRDNEQFF
j_call: TRBJ1-2; d_call: -; v_call: TRBV3-1/TRBV3-2; clone_size: -; cdr3_nt: TGTGCCAGCAGCCAACGACAGGCCGCCTATGGCTACACCTTC; cdr3_aa: CASSQRQAAYGYTF
j_call: TRBJ1-1; d_call: -; v_call: TRBV20-1; clone_size: -; cdr3_nt: TGCAGTGCTAAGAGACTCTCTGAAGCTTTCTTT; cdr3_aa: CSAKRLSEAFF
j_call: TRBJ1-1; d_call: -; v_call: TRBV11-2; clone_size: -; cdr3_nt: TGTGCCAGCAGCTTGGGACATTCGAACACTGAAGCTTTCTTT; cdr3_aa: CASSLGHSNTEAFF
j_call: TRBJ2-3; d_call: -; v_call: TRBV6-5; clone_size: once; cdr3_nt: TGTGCCAGCAGTTACTCTCCAGGGCAAGTCCCAGATACGCAGTATTTT; cdr3_aa: CASSYSPGQVPDTQYF
j_call: TRBJ2-4; d_call: TRBD2; v_call: TRBV5-1; clone_size: -; cdr3_nt: TGCGCCAGCAGCTCGGGACTAGCGGGATCCGGGGCCAAAAACATTCAGTACTTC; cdr3_aa: CASSSGLAGSGAKNIQYF
j_call: TRBJ2-7; d_call: -; v_call: TRBV27; clone_size: -; cdr3_nt: TGTGCCAGCAGTTGGGGCGGGAAGGTCCACGAGCAGTACTTC; cdr3_aa: CASSWGGKVHEQYF
j_call: TRBJ2-1; d_call: -; v_call: TRBV27; clone_size: -; cdr3_nt: TGTGCCTGCAAAACCACCGGACTTCCCAATGAGCAGTTCTTC; cdr3_aa: CACKTTGLPNEQFF
j_call: TRBJ1-2; d_call: TRBD1; v_call: TRBV19; clone_size: -; cdr3_nt: TGTGCCAGCCAACAGTCCCGGGACAGTAACTATGGCTACACCTTC; cdr3_aa: CASQQSRDSNYGYTF
j_call: TRBJ2-7; d_call: TRBD2; v_call: TRBV27; clone_size: -; cdr3_nt: TGTGCCAGCAGTTTAGCGGGAGACTATCAGCAGTACTTC; cdr3_aa: CASSLAGDYQQYF
j_call: TRBJ1-1; d_call: -; v_call: TRBV5-4; clone_size: -; cdr3_nt: TGTGCCAGCAGCCCGTGGGGGACTTCCTCAATGAACACTGAAGCTTTCTTT; cdr3_aa: CASSPWGTSSMNTEAFF
j_call: TRBJ2-3; d_call: TRBD2; v_call: TRBV3-1/TRBV3-2; clone_size: few; cdr3_nt: TGTGCCAGCAGCCCTCGAGTAGCGGGAGGGCCGGGAGATACGCAGTATTTT; cdr3_aa: CASSPRVAGGPGDTQYF
j_call: TRBJ2-7; d_call: TRBD2; v_call: TRBV2; clone_size: -; cdr3_nt: TGTGCCAGCAGGCCTCCGGGACTAGCGGGAACCCACGAGCAGTACTTC; cdr3_aa: CASRPPGLAGTHEQYF
j_call: TRBJ2-3; d_call: TRBD2; v_call: TRBV7-2; clone_size: -; cdr3_nt: TGTGCCAGCAGCTCCGTAAGAGCGGGAGCCGGAGATACGCAGTATTTT; cdr3_aa: CASSSVRAGAGDTQYF
j_call: TRBJ1-3; d_call: TRBD1; v_call: TRBV7-9; clone_size: few; cdr3_nt: TGTGCCAGCAGCTTAGTGGGGACAGCTGGAAACACCATATATTTT; cdr3_aa: CASSLVGTAGNTIYF
j_call: TRBJ2-3; d_call: -; v_call: TRBV5-1; clone_size: -; cdr3_nt: TGCGCCAGCAGCTGGACAGTCAGAGATACGCAGTATTTT; cdr3_aa: CASSWTVRDTQYF
j_call: TRBJ2-2; d_call: -; v_call: TRBV30; clone_size: -; cdr3_nt: TGTGCCTGGAGACGGGACACGAACACCGGGGAGCTGTTTTTT; cdr3_aa: CAWRRDTNTGELFF
j_call: TRBJ1-3; d_call: TRBD1; v_call: TRBV6-1; clone_size: -; cdr3_nt: TGTGCCAGCAGTGACGACAGGGGAGTGGGTTTTGGAAACACCATATATTTT; cdr3_aa: CASSDDRGVGFGNTIYF
j_call: TRBJ2-7; d_call: -; v_call: TRBV21-1; clone_size: once; cdr3_nt: TGTGCCAGCAGCAAAGGGGGACTAGCGGGAGTTAGGTCCTCCTCCTACGAGCAGTACTTC; cdr3_aa: CASSKGGLAGVRSSSYEQYF
j_call: TRBJ2-1; d_call: TRBD1; v_call: TRBV5-5; clone_size: -; cdr3_nt: TGTGCCAGCAGTTGGGACAGGCATTCCTACAATGAGCAGTTCTTC; cdr3_aa: CASSWDRHSYNEQFF